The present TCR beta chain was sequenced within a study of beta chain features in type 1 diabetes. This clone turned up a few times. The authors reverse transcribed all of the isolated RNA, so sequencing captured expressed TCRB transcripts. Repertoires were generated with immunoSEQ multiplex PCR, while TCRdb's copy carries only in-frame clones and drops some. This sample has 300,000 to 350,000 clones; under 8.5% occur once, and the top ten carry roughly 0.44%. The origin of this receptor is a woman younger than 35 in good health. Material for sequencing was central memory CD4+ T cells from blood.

In DNA form, the CDR3 reads TGTGCCAGCAGTGGCGGGACTAGCGGGAGGAGGAGTACCTACGAGCAGTACTTC. Protein sequence: CASSGGTSGRRSTYEQYF. The chain joins TRBV6-1 to TRBJ2-7; 15 bases fit TRBD2. Per germline, CDR1 MNHNS and CDR2 SASEGT. The CDR3 extends over 18 amino acids. Germline trimming cut 4 bases from V and 2 bases from J; bases unmatched to any gene: 9.